These 24 T cell receptor beta chains came from one sample sequenced in a study of T cells in Graves' hyperthyroidism and ophthalmopathy. Amplified regions were TCR beta CDR3 sequences from RNA transcripts. A first-round RT-PCR of the TCR CDR3 used the HTBI primer set. TCRdb redid the calling of the multiplex PCR reads with MiXCR, one entry per CDR3 protein. The sample holds 500,000 or so distinct CDR3 sequences, more than 15% seen once. The sample comprised blood. These TCRs come from a woman between 18 and 29 years old with Graves' ophthalmopathy.

The chain is built from TRBV10-3 and TRBJ2-2, with D possibly TRBD1 on 5 matching bases. V lost 6 bases and J 1 base, leaving 12 bases between the germline ends. Germline values: CDR1 ENHRY, CDR2 SYGVKD. The CDR3 consists of 15 residues. The CDR3 nucleotides read TGTGCCATCAGAAGAAACCAGGGGAACACCGGGGAGCTGTTTTTT. It yields the protein CAIRRNQGNTGELFF.

This clonotype was counted many times. J is TRBJ2-1 and V is TRBV28; D might be TRBD2 (5 bases). Germline CDR1 is MDHEN and CDR2 is SYDVKM. Trimming took 6 bases from V and 1 from J, leaving 10 bases between them. The CDR3 contains 14 residues. The CDR3 nucleotides read TGTGCCAGCAGGCGAGCGGAGTCCTACAATGAGCAGTTCTTC. It encodes CASRRAESYNEQFF.

The DNA for the CDR3 is TGTGCCAGCAGCTTCATCGGGACCGGACGGAGCTATGGCTACACCTTC. Its translation: CASSFIGTGRSYGYTF. The chain combines TRBV7-8 with TRBJ1-2, with D tentatively TRBD1 (5 bases). V was shortened by 3 bases and J by 4 bases, with 18 bases between the two germline ends. CDR3 size: 16 residues. CDR1 and CDR2 from the germline V gene are SGHVS and FQNEAQ. Based on the CDR3 plus reference TRBV7-8 and TRBJ1-2, the full variable domain is GAGVSQSPRYKVAKRGQDVALRCDPISGHVSLFWYQQALGQGPEFLTYFQNEAQLDKSGLPSDRFFAERPEGSVSTLKIQRTQQEDSAVYLCASSFIGTGRSYGYTFGSGTRLTVV.

The chain links TRBV7-6 to TRBJ2-2, with TRBD1 matching over 9 bases. This CDR3 spans 16 amino acids. From germline, CDR1 is SGHVS and CDR2 FNYEAQ. Trimming at V came to 5 bases and at J to 0 bases, leaving 4 bases not matched to a gene. The chain's CDR3 is CASSAGQGTNTGELFF. For the CDR3, the DNA is TGTGCCAGCAGCGCCGGACAGGGGACGAACACCGGGGAGCTGTTTTTT.

The chain combines TRBV2 with TRBJ1-4; D uncertain. Germline CDR1 is SNHLY and CDR2 is FYNNEI. This CDR3 is 15 amino acids long. Trimming took 4 bases from V and 0 from J, leaving 9 bases between them. CDR3 nucleotide sequence: TGTGCCAGCAGTGCGGCATTTTCAACTAATGAAAAACTGTTTTTT. This gives the protein CASSAAFSTNEKLFF.

This clonotype was observed many times. The chain couples TRBV5-5 to TRBJ2-1; no firm D call. Germline assignment: CDR1 SGHKS and CDR2 YYEKEE (reference sequence). V gave up 4 bases and J gave up 0 bases, with 11 bases separating them. The CDR3 totals 15 residues. Here the CDR3 DNA reads TGTGCCAGCAGCCCGGCGCAGTCCTCCTACAATGAGCAGTTCTTC. It is translated as CASSPAQSSYNEQFF.

This clonotype was counted many times. The chain combines TRBV6-1 with TRBJ1-5, with no clear D. CDR3 size: 15 residues. Deletions cut 4 bases from V and 0 bases from J, with 10 bases between. Germline assignment: CDR1 MNHNS and CDR2 SASEGT. CDR3 coding DNA: TGTGCCAGCAGTGTTGACCCTTATAGCAATCAGCCCCAGCATTTT. Amino acids: CASSVDPYSNQPQHF.

This clonotype was observed a few times. V gene TRBV5-6 combines with J gene TRBJ2-7; 13 nucleotides agree with TRBD2. The V gene's germline CDR1 is SGHDT and CDR2 YYEEEE. V was pared by 3 bases and J by 3 bases, with 6 bases of the junction left unmatched. The CDR3 is 16 amino acids. The CDR3 DNA sequence: TGTGCCAGCAGCTCGGGACTAGCGGGGAATAGCTACGAGCAGTACTTC. Amino acid sequence: CASSSGLAGNSYEQYF.

This chain links TRBV15 with TRBJ2-5, with D perhaps assigned TRBD1 or TRBD2 (5 bases each). This CDR3 comprises 13 residues. Germline V gene data show CDR1 as LNHNV and CDR2 as YYDKDF (reference sequence). V lost 6 bases to trimming and J lost 4 bases, with 12 bases between them. This chain's CDR3 is CATSTAGTETQYF. As DNA, the CDR3 is TGTGCCACCAGTACAGCAGGGACAGAGACCCAGTACTTC.

This clonotype was seen only a few times. The junction departs from germline at one end; a sequencing error may be responsible. The V and J genes are TRBV6-1 and TRBJ2-7; D is unresolved. The germline CDR1 and CDR2 sequences are MNHNS and SASEGT. The CDR3 has 14 amino acids. CDR3 in amino acids: CAGSASIESYEQYF. CDR3 DNA: TGTGCCGGCAGTGCCTCTATCGAATCCTACGAGCAGTACTTC.

This clonotype was seen more than once but under ten times. This chain links TRBV28 with TRBJ1-6; 8 nucleotides align to TRBD1. The CDR3 is 16 amino acids. Germline V gene sequence: CDR1 MDHEN, CDR2 SYDVKM. V lost 1 base and J lost 11; bases outside the gene matches: 10. The CDR3 loop is CASSLSRTGIRPPLHF. CDR3 in DNA: TGTGCCAGCAGTTTATCAAGGACAGGGATTAGGCCACCCCTCCACTTT.

This clonotype was observed many times. This chain uses TRBV2 with TRBJ1-1, with unresolved D. Germline CDR1 reads SNHLY; CDR2 reads FYNNEI. The length of the CDR3 is 11 residues. Deletions cut 10 bases from V and 2 bases from J, with 8 bases between. CDR3 residues: CATKSNTEAFF. CDR3 bases: TGTGCCACTAAGTCCAACACTGAAGCTTTCTTT.

This clonotype occurred many times. The junction departs from germline at one end; a sequencing error may be responsible. V usage is TRBV7-7 and J usage is TRBJ2-7, with 8 positions matching TRBD2. CDR1 and CDR2 from the germline V gene are SSHAT and FNYEAQ (reference sequence). The CDR3 runs 13 residues. Here the CDR3 reads CASSSGLDYEQYF. In nucleotides, the CDR3 is TGTGCTAGCAGCTCGGGACTAGACTACGAGCAGTACTTC.

As concerns this clonotype: Lacking the conserved final phenylalanine or tryptophan, this CDR3 likely reflects a read error. The chain joins TRBV20-1 to TRBJ2-7, with 7 bases aligning to TRBD2. The junction had 13 bases not matched to a gene; V was cut back by 6 bases and J by 5 bases. There are 14 residues in the CDR3. Germline V lookup: CDR1 DFQATT, CDR2 SNEGSKA (reference sequence). The CDR3 region is CSAHKAGLVDEQYL. For the CDR3, the DNA is TGCAGTGCCCATAAAGCGGGGCTGGTTGACGAGCAGTACCTC.

Ten or more counts support this clonotype. The chain uses TRBV7-2 and TRBJ1-1; D might be TRBD1 (5 bases). Germline loops: CDR1 SGHTA, CDR2 FQGNSA. The V end was cut by 5 bases, the J end by 4 bases, with 17 bases between. The CDR3 runs to 15 residues. CDR3 protein: CASSPAPGRATEAFF. For the CDR3, the DNA is TGTGCCAGCAGCCCCGCCCCAGGGAGGGCCACTGAAGCTTTCTTT.

This clonotype was counted only a few times. The chain is built from TRBV6-1 and TRBJ2-1, with 7 positions matching TRBD1. V was clipped by 4 bases and J by 5 bases; unmatched bases: 5. Germline lookup yields CDR1 MNHNS and CDR2 SASEGT. The CDR3 is 14 residues long. CDR3: CASSVTGANNEQFF. Here the CDR3 DNA reads TGTGCCAGCAGTGTAACAGGGGCCAACAATGAGCAGTTCTTC.

This clonotype was recorded many times. This CDR3 reads CAWSGLEMEDGYTF. For the CDR3, the DNA is TGTGCCTGGAGTGGGCTCGAGATGGAAGATGGCTACACCTTC. The J gene is TRBJ1-2, the V gene TRBV30, with D uncertain. Between the trimmed V and J ends, which lost 1 base and 6 bases, there was a span of 15 bases. Germline assignment: CDR1 GTSNPN and CDR2 SVGIG (reference sequence). The CDR3 is 14 amino acids.

In nucleotides, the CDR3 is TGTGCCATCAGTGAGGGTGGTCAGCCCCAGCATTTT. This encodes CAISEGGQPQHF. The chain employs TRBV10-3 and TRBJ1-5; D is unclear. V was shortened by 2 bases and J by 6 bases, with 5 bases between the two germline ends. The CDR3 loop spans 12 amino acids. Looked up from germline, CDR1 is ENHRY and CDR2 is SYGVKD.

This clonotype was observed at least ten times. J is TRBJ2-3 and V is TRBV24-1, with 10 bases aligning to TRBD1. This CDR3 has 15 residues. The germline V gene has CDR1 KGHDR and CDR2 SFDVKD. The trim removed 5 bases at V and 4 bases at J, leaving 5 bases unmatched. CDR3 amino acids: CATSVGQGNSDTQYF. CDR3 nucleotide sequence: TGTGCCACCAGTGTGGGACAGGGGAATTCAGATACGCAGTATTTT.

This clonotype was observed at least ten times. The V and J genes are TRBV11-2 and TRBJ2-5; D tentatively fits TRBD1 or TRBD2 (6 bases each). Trimming removed 6 bases at V and 5 bases at J, with 22 bases between. CDR3 length equals 16 residues. Germline V gene sequence: CDR1 SGHAT, CDR2 FQNNGV. The CDR3 reads CASRRETGAPRETQYF. The CDR3, as DNA: TGTGCCAGCAGAAGAGAAACGGGGGCCCCTCGGGAGACCCAGTACTTC.

This clonotype turned up a few times. This sequence joins TRBV4-3 and TRBJ2-7, with 9 bases lining up with TRBD2. The CDR3 contains 16 residues. The germline gives CDR1 LGHNA, CDR2 YSLEER. With V trimmed by 0 bases and J by 3 bases, 6 bases remained unmatched. The CDR3 DNA is TGCGCCAGCAGCCAAGATTTGGCGGGAGGGCTCTACGAGCAGTACTTC. This codes for CASSQDLAGGLYEQYF.

The CDR3 DNA sequence: TGTGCCAGCAGTATCACCGGGACGTTCACCTTC. It translates to CASSITGTFTF. This chain connects TRBV28 to TRBJ1-2; tentatively, D is TRBD1 (5 bases). CDR3 size: 11 residues. V was cut by 5 bases and J by 13 bases, with 14 bases left in between. The germline CDR1 and CDR2 sequences are MDHEN and SYDVKM.

Written as DNA, the CDR3 is TGCGCCAGCAGCCAAGACCCGGGGCTATCCTACGAGCAGTACTTC. This codes for CASSQDPGLSYEQYF. The chain joins TRBV4-1 to TRBJ2-7; either TRBD1 or TRBD2 may supply D (5 bases each). Germline values: CDR1 MGHRA, CDR2 YSYEKL. V dropped 0 bases and J dropped 1 base, with 10 bases sitting between them. This CDR3 spans 15 amino acids.

The chain carries TRBV11-2 and TRBJ2-7; D is unclear. The CDR3 has 14 residues. V lost 1 base and J lost 3, with 10 bases in between. Germline CDR1 reads SGHAT; CDR2 reads FQNNGV. The CDR3 here is CASSLVTNHYEQYF. CDR3 coding DNA: TGTGCCAGCAGCTTAGTGACAAACCACTACGAGCAGTACTTC.